Listed here are 7 T cell receptor beta chains from one sample, sequenced in a study of T cell responses to AZD1222 COVID-19 vaccine. Libraries were prepared by immunoSEQ multiplex PCR; TCRdb keeps only in-frame clonotypes and omits some of them. The sample yields fewer than 130,000 clones, about 88% seen once. Sequencing was performed on peripheral blood, taken on day 0 of AZD1222 vaccination. The receptors originated from an adult in good health.

In the case of this clone: The sample has other DNA sequences that encode this CDR3 too. This chain joins TRBV19 and TRBJ1-1; D might be TRBD1 (5 bases). The V and J ends lost 7 bases and 5 bases respectively, with 11 bases between them. The germline gives CDR1 LNHDA, CDR2 SQIVND (reference sequence). The CDR3 contains 12 residues. The CDR3 loop reads CASNQGGTEAFF. The CDR3, as DNA: TGTGCCAGTAACCAGGGCGGGACTGAAGCTTTCTTT.

V and J are TRBV6-1 and TRBJ2-1; 8 bases align to TRBD2. Germline V gene sequence: CDR1 MNHNS, CDR2 SASEGT. The ends lost 2 bases at V and 0 bases at J; junction bases unmatched: 0. This CDR3 spans 15 amino acids. The CDR3 region is CASSELAGSYNEQFF. As DNA, the CDR3 is TGTGCCAGCAGTGAACTAGCGGGCTCCTACAATGAGCAGTTCTTC.

The chain joins TRBV7-9 to TRBJ2-3, with a tentative D call TRBD2 (6 bases). This CDR3 has 14 amino acids. Germline assignment: CDR1 SEHNR and CDR2 FQNEAQ (reference sequence). Trimming took off 6 bases at V and 1 base at J, with 11 bases between the two ends. Here the CDR3 reads CASRSTSRTDTQYF. The CDR3 nucleotides read TGTGCCAGCAGGTCAACTAGCCGCACAGATACGCAGTATTTT.

This clone was recorded once. This chain links TRBV3-1 (or the pseudogene TRBV3-2) with TRBJ1-2, with unresolved D. CDR3 length: 12 amino acids. The germline V gene encodes CDR1 LGHDT and CDR2 YNNKEL (reference sequence). The ends were cut back, 1 base at V and 5 bases at J, with 5 bases in the middle. CDR3 sequence reads: CASSQVDYGYTF. Written as DNA, the CDR3 is TGTGCCAGCAGCCAAGTGGATTATGGCTACACCTTC.

This clone was recorded a few times. The chain carries TRBV6-2 or TRBV6-3 and TRBJ2-7, with TRBD1 identical over 8 bases. This CDR3 comprises 15 residues. Trimming cost V 2 bases and J 3 bases; bases outside gene matches: 6. Germline values: CDR1 MNHEY, CDR2 SVGEGT. CDR3 sequence (DNA): TGTGCCAGCAGTTACCCCCAGGGGGCGGACTACGAGCAGTACTTC. It translates to CASSYPQGADYEQYF.

The CDR3 reads CASSLYGADNEKLFF. CDR3 sequence (DNA): TGTGCCAGCAGTTTATATGGGGCGGATAATGAAAAACTGTTTTTT. This rearrangement joins TRBV27 to TRBJ1-4; D is perhaps TRBD1 (5 bases). Trimming shortened V by 1 base and J by 4 bases, and 10 bases separated the two germline ends. The CDR3 is 15 amino acids. CDR1 and CDR2 (germline): MNHEY, SMNVEV (reference sequence).

The chain has TRBV15 and TRBJ1-5; no reliable D call. The V and J ends lost 1 base and 8 bases respectively, with 9 bases between them. The CDR3 consists of 13 residues. Germline V gives CDR1 LNHNV, CDR2 YYDKDF (reference sequence). The CDR3 protein is CATSRGQVEPQHF. DNA for the CDR3: TGTGCCACCAGCAGAGGGCAGGTTGAGCCCCAGCATTTT.